This note documents a single T cell receptor beta chain sequence. The antigen remains unidentified. The record originates from a study of beta chain features in type 1 diabetes. The germline V gene has CDR1 ENHRY and CDR2 SYGVKD. The ends lost 7 bases at V and 6 bases at J; junction bases unmatched: 6. The CDR3 extends over 13 amino acids. Sequenced material consisted of expressed TCRB transcripts (all of the isolated RNA was reverse transcribed). Using immunoSEQ multiplex PCR, the repertoire was profiled, and TCRdb retains in-frame clones only, with some absent. The top ten clones hold around 0.65% of a sample with some 150,000 clones, roughly 9.7% of them seen once. Study-level points and caveats: All four CD4+ subsets of Type 1 diabetes patients contained TCRB CDR3s that were moderately but significantly shorter.

One heparinised draw of blood, averaging around 120 mL, came from each donor. The sequencing sample was made of central memory CD4+ T cells from blood. This sequence was found in a middle-aged woman in good health. The chain employs TRBV10-3 and TRBJ2-7, with TRBD1 matching over 10 bases. CDR3 region: CAIMGQGKGEQYF. The CDR3, as DNA: TGTGCCATCATGGGACAGGGGAAGGGCGAGCAGTACTTC.